Listed here are 27 T cell receptor beta chains from one sample, sequenced in a study of T cell responses to AZD1222 COVID-19 vaccine. Produced via immunoSEQ multiplex PCR; TCRdb's table is partial and in-frame only. Of 90,000 to 120,000 clones in the sample, 92% were seen once. The sample in question was peripheral blood, obtained on day 0 of AZD1222 vaccination. The receptors were sampled from an adult in good health.

This clone was detected once. Written as DNA, the CDR3 is TGTGCCAGCAGCCGAGGACAGACCGCCTACGAGCAGTACTTC. Protein product: CASSRGQTAYEQYF. This chain uses TRBV5-5 with TRBJ2-7; D is possibly TRBD1 (6 bases). This CDR3 is 14 amino acids long. Trimming took off 4 bases at V and 2 bases at J, with 13 bases between the two ends. CDR1 and CDR2 (germline): SGHKS, YYEKEE (reference sequence).

The genes are TRBV4-2 and TRBJ2-2, with 11 bases that match TRBD2. The V gene end was trimmed by 1 base and the J gene end by 6 bases; junction bases not matched to a gene: 7. The CDR3 has 17 amino acids. Germline lookup yields CDR1 LGHNA and CDR2 YNFKEQ. The CDR3 protein is CASSQARTSGSAGELFF. In DNA, the CDR3 is TGTGCCAGCAGCCAAGCCCGAACTAGCGGGAGCGCCGGGGAGCTGTTTTTT.

This sequence joins TRBV12-5 and TRBJ2-1; 8 nucleotides line up with TRBD1. V lost 6 bases, J lost 9 bases, and 16 bases stayed unmatched. The CDR3 extends over 16 amino acids. Germline CDR1 and CDR2: LGHNT and FRNRAP. The CDR3 nucleotides are TGTGCTAGTGGCCCTAGGGCACAGGGGGAGTTTGGTGAGCAGTTCTTC. The encoded protein is CASGPRAQGEFGEQFF.

The V and J genes are TRBV7-2 and TRBJ1-1; D is undetermined. Trimming removed 5 bases at V and 1 base at J, with 11 bases between. CDR3 length: 14 amino acids. The germline V gene has CDR1 SGHTA and CDR2 FQGNSA. In DNA, the CDR3 is TGTGCCAGCAGCCTCCGACGGACGAACACTGAAGCTTTCTTT. Translation gives CASSLRRTNTEAFF.

In its sample, this clone was seen a few times. The rearrangement uses TRBV5-4 and TRBJ2-3, with 9 bases matching TRBD1. This CDR3 spans 15 amino acids. The V gene end was trimmed by 4 bases and the J gene end by 2 bases; junction bases not matched to a gene: 5. CDR1 is SGHNT and CDR2 is YYREEE in the germline V gene (reference sequence). In DNA form, the CDR3 reads TGTGCCAGCAGCCGGGACAGGGTCCCCACAGATACGCAGTATTTT. Its translation is CASSRDRVPTDTQYF.

The genes are TRBV28 and TRBJ2-1; 13 bases map to TRBD2. V gave up 6 bases and J gave up 5 bases; unmatched junction bases: 1. The germline V gene has CDR1 MDHEN and CDR2 SYDVKM. The CDR3 consists of 14 residues. CDR3 nucleotide sequence: TGTGCCAGCAGCGGACTAGCGGGAGACAATGAGCAGTTCTTC. Amino acid sequence: CASSGLAGDNEQFF.

The chain combines TRBV6-2 or TRBV6-3 with TRBJ1-1; D call uncertain. Looked up from germline, CDR1 is MNHEY and CDR2 is SVGEGT. V was trimmed by 0 bases and J by 0 bases, leaving 8 bases between them. This CDR3 comprises 15 residues. The DNA of the CDR3 is TGTGCCAGCAGTTACTCTATAGGGCTGAACACTGAAGCTTTCTTT. As protein: CASSYSIGLNTEAFF.

The chain links TRBV7-6 to TRBJ2-7; a weak D match, TRBD2 (5 bases). The V and J ends lost 3 bases and 6 bases respectively, with 18 bases between them. Germline values: CDR1 SGHVS, CDR2 FNYEAQ. The CDR3 has 15 amino acids. The CDR3 nucleotides are TGTGCCAGCAGCTTGACTACCAATCCGGTTCGCGAGCAGTACTTC. This sequence encodes CASSLTTNPVREQYF.

The CDR3 is CASSPGRVNTEAFF. The DNA of the CDR3 is TGTGCCAGCTCACCAGGCAGGGTGAACACTGAAGCTTTCTTT. This chain links TRBV18 with TRBJ1-1, with D possibly TRBD1 on 5 matching bases. Trimming removed 2 bases at V and 0 bases at J, with 7 bases between. There are 14 residues in the CDR3. CDR1 KGHSH and CDR2 LQKENI come from the germline V gene.

This chain uses TRBV10-3 with TRBJ2-2; 8 bases agree with TRBD2. Germline V gene sequence: CDR1 ENHRY, CDR2 SYGVKD. V trimming: 3 bases; J trimming: 7 bases; junction bases outside the gene matches: 7. The CDR3 covers 15 residues. The CDR3 DNA reads as TGTGCCATCAGTGACTCAGCGGGAGTTAACGGGGAGCTGTTTTTT. The encoded protein is CAISDSAGVNGELFF.

The chain carries TRBV14 and TRBJ2-3; TRBD2 agrees at 10 bases. The junction had 7 bases not matched to a gene; V was cut back by 4 bases and J by 0 bases. The CDR3 has 17 amino acids. The germline CDR1 and CDR2 sequences are SGHDN and FVKESK. The CDR3 region is CASSRASGGWSTDTQYF. The CDR3 coding sequence is TGTGCCAGCAGCCGGGCTAGCGGGGGCTGGAGCACAGATACGCAGTATTTT.

The chain couples TRBV2 to TRBJ1-5, with no clear D. The V gene's germline CDR1 is SNHLY and CDR2 FYNNEI. V was shortened by 6 bases and J by 0 bases, with 6 bases between the two germline ends. This CDR3 has 13 amino acids. The CDR3 is CASRRDSNQPQHF. The CDR3 coding sequence is TGTGCCAGCAGAAGAGATAGCAATCAGCCCCAGCATTTT.

This rearrangement joins TRBV7-2 to TRBJ2-2; no reliable D call. The germline V and J ends were trimmed by 1 base and 6 bases, with 6 bases remaining between them. The germline CDR1 and CDR2 sequences are SGHTA and FQGNSA. This CDR3 is built from 13 residues. This CDR3 reads CASSLEASGELFF. CDR3 nucleotides: TGTGCCAGCAGCTTAGAGGCATCCGGGGAGCTGTTTTTT.

CDR3: CAISESGGVNQPQHF. The CDR3 bases are TGTGCCATCAGTGAGTCCGGGGGCGTCAATCAGCCCCAGCATTTT. V usage is TRBV10-3 and J usage is TRBJ1-5, with TRBD1 as a possible D gene (6 bases). Germline V gene sequence: CDR1 ENHRY, CDR2 SYGVKD. The length of the CDR3 is 15 residues. V was pared by 0 bases and J by 3 bases, with 9 bases between.

The V gene is TRBV6-5, the J gene TRBJ1-2, with TRBD1 matching 8 bases. The length of the CDR3 is 15 residues. V trimming: 2 bases; J trimming: 1 base; junction bases outside the gene matches: 3. Germline values: CDR1 MNHEY, CDR2 SVGAGI. For the CDR3, the DNA is TGTGCCAGCAGTTACGGGGACAGGATTAACTATGGCTACACCTTC. Its protein is CASSYGDRINYGYTF.

The V and J genes are TRBV28 and TRBJ1-3, with D possibly TRBD1 on 5 matching bases. Germline CDR1 MDHEN, CDR2 SYDVKM. The CDR3 runs 13 residues. Deletions cut 3 bases from V and 8 bases from J, with 11 bases between. CDR3 DNA: TGTGCCAGCAGTTTGGGAAGGGGTGACACCATATATTTT. Encoded protein: CASSLGRGDTIYF.

The chain recombines TRBV19 with TRBJ1-5, with TRBD1 as a possible D gene (5 bases). This CDR3 spans 14 amino acids. V dropped 8 bases and J dropped 0 bases, with 11 bases sitting between them. CDR1 and CDR2 (germline): LNHDA, SQIVND (reference sequence). This chain's CDR3 is CASSGHYSNQPQHF. The CDR3 DNA is TGTGCCAGTTCTGGACATTATAGCAATCAGCCCCAGCATTTT.

The rearrangement uses TRBV7-2 and TRBJ2-5; 8 nucleotides align to TRBD2. The V and J ends lost 5 bases and 5 bases, in that order; junction bases with no gene match: 10. Germline V CDR1 and CDR2: SGHTA, FQGNSA. There are 15 residues in the CDR3. The CDR3 nucleotides read TGTGCCAGCAGCCTATCCGGGAGGGTAGAGGAGACCCAGTACTTC. Protein product: CASSLSGRVEETQYF.

The chain combines TRBV28 with TRBJ1-1; 7 nucleotides match TRBD1. Germline values: CDR1 MDHEN, CDR2 SYDVKM. The CDR3 consists of 14 residues. The V segment lost 8 bases and the J segment 4 bases; nucleotides outside the gene matches: 10. The CDR3 sequence: CASVTRDSFTEAFF. CDR3 coding DNA: TGTGCCAGCGTTACTCGGGACAGCTTCACTGAAGCTTTCTTT.

The chain is built from TRBV12-5 and TRBJ1-1, with D hard to call. The CDR3 is 14 residues long. V lost 2 bases and J 7 bases, leaving 14 bases between the germline ends. CDR1 is LGHNT, CDR2 FRNRAP, per germline. CDR3 DNA: TGTGCTAGTGGTTTGAGTGGACGAGGAGGTGAAGCTTTCTTT. It yields the protein CASGLSGRGGEAFF.

The rearrangement uses TRBV12-5 and TRBJ1-2, with a possible D match to TRBD1 (5 bases). This CDR3 contains 15 residues. Germline V gene data show CDR1 as LGHNT and CDR2 as FRNRAP. Trimming stripped 7 bases from V and 1 base from J, with 16 bases between. CDR3 sequence (DNA): TGTGCTAGTGAAGCGGGGCAGGCCGTTAACTATGGCTACACCTTC. Residues: CASEAGQAVNYGYTF.

This rearrangement joins TRBV5-1 to TRBJ2-1; 10 nucleotides align to TRBD2. In germline, CDR1 is SGHRS, CDR2 YFSETQ. This CDR3 has 18 amino acids. V dropped 0 bases and J dropped 3; count of bases not matched to a gene: 9. The CDR3 is CASSLGQLAGNFYNEQFF. The CDR3 DNA is TGCGCCAGCAGCTTGGGACAACTAGCGGGGAACTTCTACAATGAGCAGTTCTTC.

This rearrangement joins TRBV5-1 to TRBJ2-7; TRBD2 is a possible D gene (6 bases). The length of the CDR3 is 16 residues. The V end lost 2 bases, the J end lost 3 bases, and 18 bases lay between the germline ends. Germline V gives CDR1 SGHRS, CDR2 YFSETQ. Here the CDR3 DNA reads TGCGCCAGCAGCTTTTCTGACTCCGGGACTTTCTACGAGCAGTACTTC. Translated, it gives CASSFSDSGTFYEQYF.

In DNA, the CDR3 is TGCGCCAGCAGCTTCGGGCGGGAGGGCCTCGAGCAGTTCTTC. Protein sequence: CASSFGREGLEQFF. The rearrangement joins TRBV5-1 to TRBJ2-1; 9 bases are a match to TRBD2. Germline CDR1 SGHRS, CDR2 YFSETQ. V lost 2 bases, J lost 10 bases, and 7 bases stayed unmatched. CDR3 length: 14 amino acids.

The J gene is TRBJ1-1, the V gene TRBV7-9; D may be TRBD1 (6 bases). The CDR3 extends over 16 amino acids. V gave up 3 bases and J gave up 2 bases, with 16 bases separating them. Germline V gene data show CDR1 as SEHNR and CDR2 as FQNEAQ (reference sequence). CDR3 residues: CASSFPPGEANTEAFF. In nucleotides, the CDR3 is TGTGCCAGCAGCTTTCCCCCAGGGGAGGCAAACACTGAAGCTTTCTTT.

The chain couples TRBV7-9 to TRBJ2-1; possible D gene TRBD1, 5 bases. The V gene lost 8 bases and the J gene lost 7 bases, with 18 bases spanning the gap. This CDR3 has 14 amino acids. Germline assignment: CDR1 SEHNR and CDR2 FQNEAQ (reference sequence). In nucleotides, the CDR3 is TGTGCCAGCGGAACAATGGGGCGTTGGAATGAGCAGTTCTTC. Its translation: CASGTMGRWNEQFF.

The chain has TRBV19 and TRBJ1-3; D is possibly TRBD1 (5 bases). Germline lookup yields CDR1 LNHDA and CDR2 SQIVND (reference sequence). V gave up 5 bases and J gave up 9 bases, with 17 bases separating them. This CDR3 region has 14 residues. CDR3 sequence: CASSLRQRGFTIYF. The CDR3 region has the DNA TGTGCCAGTAGTCTAAGACAGAGGGGTTTCACCATATATTTT.